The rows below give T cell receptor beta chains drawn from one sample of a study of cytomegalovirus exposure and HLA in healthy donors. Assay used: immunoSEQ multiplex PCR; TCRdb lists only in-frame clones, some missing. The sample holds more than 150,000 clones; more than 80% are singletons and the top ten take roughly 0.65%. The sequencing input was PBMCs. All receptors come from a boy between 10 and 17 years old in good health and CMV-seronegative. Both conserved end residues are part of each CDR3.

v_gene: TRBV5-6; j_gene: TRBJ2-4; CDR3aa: CASSLSGGVEAKNIQYF
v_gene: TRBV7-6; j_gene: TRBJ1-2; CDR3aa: CASSLDPGPGYGYTF
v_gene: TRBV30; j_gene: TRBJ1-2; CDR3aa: CAWSRGTGNYGYTF
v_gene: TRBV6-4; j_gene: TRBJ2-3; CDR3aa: CASSDGAGSTDTQYF
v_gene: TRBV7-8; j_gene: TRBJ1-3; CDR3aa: CASSSLLGSGNTIYF
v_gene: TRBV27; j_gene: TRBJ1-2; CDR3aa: CASSLSRGRQGVSYGYTF
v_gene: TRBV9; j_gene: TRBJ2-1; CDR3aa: CASSVVGLAGGSNEQFF
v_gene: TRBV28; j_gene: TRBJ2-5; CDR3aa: CASTPAFSRRETQYF
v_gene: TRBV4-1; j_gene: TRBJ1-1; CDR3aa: CASSQVGTVAFF
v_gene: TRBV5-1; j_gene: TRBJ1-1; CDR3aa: CASSLIRREDTEAFF
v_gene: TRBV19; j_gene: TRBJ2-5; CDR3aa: CASSMSGTSGGGSQETQYF
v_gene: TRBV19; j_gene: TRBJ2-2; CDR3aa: CAGWTGGGTGELFF
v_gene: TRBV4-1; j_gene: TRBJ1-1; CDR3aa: CASSQEARTEAFF
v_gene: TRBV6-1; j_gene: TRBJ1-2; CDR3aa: CASNPTGNYGYTF
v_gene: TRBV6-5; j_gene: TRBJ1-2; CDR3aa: CASSPDRDSNGYTF
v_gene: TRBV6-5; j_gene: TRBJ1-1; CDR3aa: CASSKTGAGGKAFF
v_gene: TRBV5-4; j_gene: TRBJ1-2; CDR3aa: CASSFDSFGTGVFGYTF
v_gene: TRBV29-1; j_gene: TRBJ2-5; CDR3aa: CSVTSGEETQYF
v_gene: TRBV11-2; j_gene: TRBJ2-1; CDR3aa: CASSLRGLAGDNEQFF
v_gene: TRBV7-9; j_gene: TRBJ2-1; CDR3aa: CASSLDGGSFDEQFF
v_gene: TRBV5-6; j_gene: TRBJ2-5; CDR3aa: CASSLFDRGRETQYF
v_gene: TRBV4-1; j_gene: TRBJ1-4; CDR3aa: CASSQGTGLPLEKLFF
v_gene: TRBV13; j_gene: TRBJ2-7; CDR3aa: CASSPRVAGSYEQYF
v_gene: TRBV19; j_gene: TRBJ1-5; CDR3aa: CASSATGQGSYSNQPQHF
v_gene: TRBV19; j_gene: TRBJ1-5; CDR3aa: CASSSSRGTISDQPQHF
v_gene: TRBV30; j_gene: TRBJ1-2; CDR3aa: CAWRGTSESRDTF
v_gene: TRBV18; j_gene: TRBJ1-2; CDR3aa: CASSRDQQVGGGYTF
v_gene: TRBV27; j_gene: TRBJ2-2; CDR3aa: CASSPWDRDTGELFF
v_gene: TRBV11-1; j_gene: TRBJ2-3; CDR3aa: CAGSEYRGQSDTQYF
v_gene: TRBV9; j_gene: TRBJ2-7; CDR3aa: CASSPQPGEQYF
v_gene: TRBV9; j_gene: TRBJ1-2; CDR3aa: CASSVAPSSAANYGYTF
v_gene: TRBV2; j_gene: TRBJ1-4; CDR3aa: CASRVRGGAGEKLFF
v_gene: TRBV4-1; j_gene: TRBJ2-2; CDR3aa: CASSQERTGELFF
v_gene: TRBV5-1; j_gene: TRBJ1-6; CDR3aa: CASSSGDQTAPLHF
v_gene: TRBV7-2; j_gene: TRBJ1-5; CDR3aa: CASSLVGTGGGNQPQHF
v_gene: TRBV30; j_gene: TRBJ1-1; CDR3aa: CAWSRESEAFF
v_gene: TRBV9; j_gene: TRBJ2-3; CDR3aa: CASSVGGGLAGTDTQYF
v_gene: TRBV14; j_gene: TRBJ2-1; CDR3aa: CASSQKIGDEQFF
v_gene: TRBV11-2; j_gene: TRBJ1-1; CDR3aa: CASSSYRGQGTEAFF
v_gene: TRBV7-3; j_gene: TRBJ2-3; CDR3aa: CASSSSGRASDTQYF
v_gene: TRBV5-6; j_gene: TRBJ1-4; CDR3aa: CASSPRTGRGEKLFF
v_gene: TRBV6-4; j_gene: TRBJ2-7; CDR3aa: CASSDSELGEQYF
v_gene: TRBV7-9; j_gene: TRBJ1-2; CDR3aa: CASSWTGTGGYTF